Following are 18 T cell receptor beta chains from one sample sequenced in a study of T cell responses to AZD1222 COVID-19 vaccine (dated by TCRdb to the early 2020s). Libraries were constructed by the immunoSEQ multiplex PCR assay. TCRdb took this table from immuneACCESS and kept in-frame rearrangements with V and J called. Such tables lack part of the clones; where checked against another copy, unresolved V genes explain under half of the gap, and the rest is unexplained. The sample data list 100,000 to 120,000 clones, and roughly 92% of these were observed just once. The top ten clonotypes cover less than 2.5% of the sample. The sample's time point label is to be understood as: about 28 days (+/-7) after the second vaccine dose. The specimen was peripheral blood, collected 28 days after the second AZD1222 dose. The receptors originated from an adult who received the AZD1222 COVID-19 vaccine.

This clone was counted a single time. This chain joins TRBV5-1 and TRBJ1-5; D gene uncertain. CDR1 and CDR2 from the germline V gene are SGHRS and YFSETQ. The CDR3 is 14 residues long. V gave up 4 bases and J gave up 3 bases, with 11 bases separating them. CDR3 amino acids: CASSPGTANQPQHF. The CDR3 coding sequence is TGCGCCAGCAGCCCAGGAACGGCCAATCAGCCCCAGCATTTT.

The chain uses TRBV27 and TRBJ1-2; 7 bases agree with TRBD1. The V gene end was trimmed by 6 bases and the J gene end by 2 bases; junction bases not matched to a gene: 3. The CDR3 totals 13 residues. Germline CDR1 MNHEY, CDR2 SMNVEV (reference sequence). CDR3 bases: TGTGCCAGCAGGGGACAGACAAACTATGGCTACACCTTC. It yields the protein CASRGQTNYGYTF.

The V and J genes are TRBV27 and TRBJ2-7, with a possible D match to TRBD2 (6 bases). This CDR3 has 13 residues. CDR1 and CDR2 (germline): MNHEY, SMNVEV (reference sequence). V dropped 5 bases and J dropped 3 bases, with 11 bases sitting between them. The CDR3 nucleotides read TGTGCCAGCAGTCCAGGGACTCACTACGAGCAGTACTTC. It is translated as CASSPGTHYEQYF.

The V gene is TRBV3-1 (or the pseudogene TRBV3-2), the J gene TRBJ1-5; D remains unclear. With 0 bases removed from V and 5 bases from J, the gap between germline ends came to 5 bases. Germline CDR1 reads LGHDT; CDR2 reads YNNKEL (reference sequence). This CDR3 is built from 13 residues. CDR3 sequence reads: CASSQDIDQPQHF. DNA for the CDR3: TGTGCCAGCAGCCAAGATATAGATCAGCCCCAGCATTTT.

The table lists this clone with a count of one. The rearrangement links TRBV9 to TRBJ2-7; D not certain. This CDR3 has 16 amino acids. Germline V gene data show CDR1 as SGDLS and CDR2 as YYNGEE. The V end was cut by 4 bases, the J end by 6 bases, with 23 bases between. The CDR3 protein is CASSPITARSVTEQYF. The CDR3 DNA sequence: TGTGCCAGCAGCCCTATCACAGCGAGATCCGTTACCGAGCAGTACTTC.

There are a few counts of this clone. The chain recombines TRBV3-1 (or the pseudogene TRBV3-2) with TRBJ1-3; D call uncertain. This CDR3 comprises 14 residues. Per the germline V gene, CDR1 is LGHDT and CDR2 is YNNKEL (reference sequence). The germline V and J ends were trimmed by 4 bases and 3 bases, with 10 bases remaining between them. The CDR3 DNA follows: TGTGCCAGCAGCCCTAGGGAGCGTGGAAACACCATATATTTT. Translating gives CASSPRERGNTIYF.

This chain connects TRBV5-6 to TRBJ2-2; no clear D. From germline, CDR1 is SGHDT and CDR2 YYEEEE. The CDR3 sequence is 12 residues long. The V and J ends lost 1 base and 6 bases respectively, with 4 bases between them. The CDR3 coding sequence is TGTGCCAGCAGCTTGATCCCCGGGGAGCTGTTTTTT. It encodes CASSLIPGELFF.

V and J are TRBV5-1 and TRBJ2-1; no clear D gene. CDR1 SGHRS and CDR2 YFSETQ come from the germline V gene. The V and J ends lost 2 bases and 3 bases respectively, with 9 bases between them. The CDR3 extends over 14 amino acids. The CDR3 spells CASSLPRDYNEQFF. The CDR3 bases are TGCGCCAGCAGCTTACCGCGAGACTACAATGAGCAGTTCTTC.

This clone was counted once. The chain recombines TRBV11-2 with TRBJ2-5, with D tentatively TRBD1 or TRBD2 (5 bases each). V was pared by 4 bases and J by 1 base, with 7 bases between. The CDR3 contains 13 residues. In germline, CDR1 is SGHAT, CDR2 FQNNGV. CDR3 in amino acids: CASSWDLQETQYF. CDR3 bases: TGTGCCAGCAGCTGGGACCTCCAAGAGACCCAGTACTTC.

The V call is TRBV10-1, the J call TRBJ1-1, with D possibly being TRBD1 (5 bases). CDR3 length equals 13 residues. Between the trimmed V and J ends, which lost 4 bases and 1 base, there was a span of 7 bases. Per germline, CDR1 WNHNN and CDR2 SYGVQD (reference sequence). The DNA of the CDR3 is TGCGCCAGCAGTGTGGGGCCGAACACTGAAGCTTTCTTT. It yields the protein CASSVGPNTEAFF.

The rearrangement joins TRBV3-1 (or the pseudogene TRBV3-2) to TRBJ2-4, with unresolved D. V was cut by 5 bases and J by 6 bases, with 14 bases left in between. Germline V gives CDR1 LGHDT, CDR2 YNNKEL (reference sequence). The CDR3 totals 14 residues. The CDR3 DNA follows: TGTGCCAGCAGCGCTCGGACGGTGATAAACATTCAGTACTTC. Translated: CASSARTVINIQYF.

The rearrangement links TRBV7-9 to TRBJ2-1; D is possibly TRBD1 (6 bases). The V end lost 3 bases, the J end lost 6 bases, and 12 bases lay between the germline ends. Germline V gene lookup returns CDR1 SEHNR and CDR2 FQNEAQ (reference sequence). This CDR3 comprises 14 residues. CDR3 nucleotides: TGTGCCAGCAGCTTTCCTACAGGGAGCAATGAGCAGTTCTTC. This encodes CASSFPTGSNEQFF. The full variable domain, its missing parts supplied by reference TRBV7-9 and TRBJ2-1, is DTGVSQNPRHKITKRGQNVTFRCDPISEHNRLYWYRQTLGQGPEFLTYFQNEAQLEKSRLLSDRFSAERPKGSFSTLEIQRTEQGDSAMYLCASSFPTGSNEQFFGPGTRLTVL.

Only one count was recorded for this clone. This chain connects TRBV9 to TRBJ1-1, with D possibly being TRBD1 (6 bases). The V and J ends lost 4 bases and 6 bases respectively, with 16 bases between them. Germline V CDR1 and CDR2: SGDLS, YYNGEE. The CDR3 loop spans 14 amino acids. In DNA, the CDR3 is TGTGCCAGCAGCACCCAAGGGGGGAAGGCTGAAGCTTTCTTT. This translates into CASSTQGGKAEAFF.

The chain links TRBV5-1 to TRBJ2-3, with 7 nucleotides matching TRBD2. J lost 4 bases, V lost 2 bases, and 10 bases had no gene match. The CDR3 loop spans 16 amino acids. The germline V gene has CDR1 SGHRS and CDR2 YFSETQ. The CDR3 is CASSFGGTNKADTQYF. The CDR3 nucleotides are TGCGCCAGCAGCTTCGGGGGGACTAATAAAGCAGATACGCAGTATTTT.

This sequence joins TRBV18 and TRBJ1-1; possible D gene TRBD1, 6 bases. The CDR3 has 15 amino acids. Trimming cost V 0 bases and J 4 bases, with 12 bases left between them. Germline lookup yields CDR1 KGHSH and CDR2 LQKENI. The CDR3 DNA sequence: TGTGCCAGCTCACCACCGGGGGGCAGGGTCACTGAAGCTTTCTTT. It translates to CASSPPGGRVTEAFF. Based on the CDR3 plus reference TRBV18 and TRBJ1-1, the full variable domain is NAGVMQNPRHLVRRRGQEARLRCSPMKGHSHVYWYRQLPEEGLKFMVYLQKENIIDESGMPKERFSAEFPKEGPSILRIQQVVRGDSAAYFCASSPPGGRVTEAFFGQGTRLTVV.

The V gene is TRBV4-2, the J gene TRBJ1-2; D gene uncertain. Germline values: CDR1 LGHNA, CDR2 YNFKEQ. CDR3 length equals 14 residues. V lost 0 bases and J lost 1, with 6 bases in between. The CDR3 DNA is TGTGCCAGCAGCCAAGACTACCTTAACTATGGCTACACCTTC. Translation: CASSQDYLNYGYTF.

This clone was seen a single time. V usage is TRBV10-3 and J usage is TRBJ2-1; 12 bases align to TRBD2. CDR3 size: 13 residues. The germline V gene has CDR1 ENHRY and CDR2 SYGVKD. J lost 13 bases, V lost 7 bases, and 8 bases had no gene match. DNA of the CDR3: TGTGCCATCACCCCGGGACTAGCGGGCGATCAGTTCTTC. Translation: CAITPGLAGDQFF.

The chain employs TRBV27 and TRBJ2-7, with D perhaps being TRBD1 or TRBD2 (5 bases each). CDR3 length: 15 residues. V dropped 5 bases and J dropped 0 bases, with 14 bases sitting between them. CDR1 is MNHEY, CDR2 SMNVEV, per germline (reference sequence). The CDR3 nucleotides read TGTGCCAGCAGTACCCCATGGGGGATCTCCTACGAGCAGTACTTC. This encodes CASSTPWGISYEQYF.